This T cell receptor (beta chain) appears in the sequencing data of a study of cytomegalovirus exposure and HLA in healthy donors. Study-level findings and limits: Later examination showed HLA-associated TCR beta chains had greater clonal expansion than equally common others.

With respect to this clone: Antigen specificity is unknown.

V was trimmed by 4 bases and J by 0 bases, leaving 7 bases between them. CDR1 SQVTM and CDR2 ANQGSEA come from the germline V gene. The length of the CDR3 is 13 residues. PCR used 60 Vbeta primers and 13 Jbeta primers. Measured with immunoSEQ multiplex PCR; TCRdb has only the in-frame clones, and not every one. Of roughly 120,000 clones in the sample, around 78% were seen once. This sequence joins TRBV29-1 and TRBJ2-1, with D possibly matching TRBD1 (5 bases). The sequencing input was PBMCs. The TCR was taken from a man aged 35-49 years in good health and CMV-seronegative. This chain's CDR3 is CSVGQSSYNEQFF. DNA for the CDR3: TGCAGCGTTGGACAGAGCTCCTACAATGAGCAGTTCTTC.